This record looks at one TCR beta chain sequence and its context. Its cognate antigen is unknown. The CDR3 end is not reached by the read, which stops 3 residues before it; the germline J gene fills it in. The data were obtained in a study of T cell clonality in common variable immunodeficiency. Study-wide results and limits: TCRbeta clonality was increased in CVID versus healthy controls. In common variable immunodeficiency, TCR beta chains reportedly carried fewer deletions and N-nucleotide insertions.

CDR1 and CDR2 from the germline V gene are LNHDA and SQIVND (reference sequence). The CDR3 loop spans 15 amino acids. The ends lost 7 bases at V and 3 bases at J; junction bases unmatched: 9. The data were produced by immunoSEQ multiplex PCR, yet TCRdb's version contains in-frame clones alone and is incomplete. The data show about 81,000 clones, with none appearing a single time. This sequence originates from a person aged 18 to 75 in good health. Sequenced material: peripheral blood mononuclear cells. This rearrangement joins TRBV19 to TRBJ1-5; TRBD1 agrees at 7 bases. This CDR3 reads CASTQTGRPNQPQHF. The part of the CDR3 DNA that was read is TGTGCCAGTACCCAGACAGGGCGGCCCAATCAGCCC.